This T cell receptor (beta chain) originates from a study of blood T cell repertoires in COVID-19. Whole-study context: The cDNA or gDNA used as material had been derived from T cells, B-cell-depleted T cells, or PBMCs.

Produced via immunoSEQ multiplex PCR; TCRdb's table is partial and in-frame only. Of about 130,000 clones listed, 74% are singletons. V dropped 6 bases and J dropped 9; count of bases not matched to a gene: 7. The CDR3 sequence is 15 residues long. CDR1 and CDR2 (germline): LNHDA, SQIVND (reference sequence). This receptor was obtained from a man older than 75 with COVID-19, enrolled during active disease. Sequenced sample: peripheral blood. The J gene is TRBJ1-6, the V gene TRBV19; TRBD1 matches 11 bases. The CDR3 DNA sequence: TGTGCCAGTAGAAGAGGACAGGGGGCGGTTTCACCCCTCCACTTT. Translated: CASRRGQGAVSPLHF.